This T cell receptor (beta chain) came from a study of blood T cell repertoires in COVID-19. Study-level background: The samples span acute and convalescent COVID-19 from the United States, Italy and Spain.

V gave up 5 bases and J gave up 6 bases; unmatched junction bases: 7. In germline, CDR1 is SGHAT, CDR2 FQNNGV. This CDR3 spans 16 amino acids. Study processing details: Researchers report that nucleated cell counts were estimated from reference gene primer amplification. This table comes from immunoSEQ multiplex PCR, and its TCRdb copy is limited to in-frame clones, with some not included. The V and J calls and the clone size are those of that table, but D and trimming were determined from the DNA. The sample includes under 200,000 clones, roughly 84% of them seen just once. This TCR derives from a woman in her sixties or seventies with COVID-19, enrolled during active disease. The chain recombines TRBV11-2 with TRBJ2-2; TRBD2 aligns across 12 bases. Sample: peripheral blood. CDR3 region: CASSASGRAVSGELFF. In nucleotides, the CDR3 is TGTGCCAGCAGCGCTAGCGGGAGGGCGGTTTCCGGGGAGCTGTTTTTT.